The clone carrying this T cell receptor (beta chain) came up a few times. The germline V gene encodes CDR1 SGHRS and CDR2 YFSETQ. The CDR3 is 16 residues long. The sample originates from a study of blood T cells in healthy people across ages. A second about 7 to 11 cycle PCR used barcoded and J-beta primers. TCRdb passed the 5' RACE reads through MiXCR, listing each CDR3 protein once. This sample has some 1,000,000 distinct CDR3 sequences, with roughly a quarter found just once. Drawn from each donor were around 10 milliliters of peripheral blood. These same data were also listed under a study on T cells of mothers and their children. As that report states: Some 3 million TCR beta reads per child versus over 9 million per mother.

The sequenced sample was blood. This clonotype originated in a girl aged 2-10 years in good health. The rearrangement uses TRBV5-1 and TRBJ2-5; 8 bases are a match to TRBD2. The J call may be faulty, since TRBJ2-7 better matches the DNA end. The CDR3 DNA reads TGCGCCAGCAGTCCCTTTCCGGGAGGGGCGATGAACGAGCAGTACTTC. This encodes CASSPFPGGAMNEQYF.